The sample holds a few counts of the clone carrying this TCR beta chain. Its antigen is as yet unknown. Just one base apart from a much larger clone, this may be a read error. These data are taken from a study of CD8+CD57+ T cells in acquired aplastic anemia. The study, taken as a whole, reports: The same twenty-nine CD8+ CDR3 sequences occurred in patients and in controls.

Genomic DNA constituted the template upon which TCR beta VDJ and CDR3 profiling was performed. TCRdb independently ran MiXCR on the reads; one entry per CDR3 protein. This sample has 100,000 to 150,000 distinct CDR3 sequences; 40% occur once, and the top ten carry about 2.6%. This CDR3 spans 13 amino acids. In germline, CDR1 is MNHEY, CDR2 SVGAGI. Individuals selected for sequencing had exhibited CD8+CD57+ cell expansion on flow cytometry. The specimen was sorted CD4+, CD8+, or CD8+CD57+ T cells (not recorded which) from PBMCs. The chain joins TRBV6-5 to TRBJ1-1; no firm D call. This TCR was sampled from a human donor with aplastic anemia. The CDR3 region has the DNA TGTGCCAGCGGTTACCAGAGAAACACTGAAGCTTTCTTT. Translation: CASGYQRNTEAFF.